Listed here are 25 T cell receptor beta chains from one sample, sequenced in a study of shared clonotypes between healthy human individuals. Clones were sequenced by immunoSEQ multiplex PCR, and TCRdb holds only the in-frame ones, with some missing. The table records more than 200,000 clones, 65% of them present only once. Specimen: memory CD4+ T cells sorted from blood. The subset: CD45RA-negative fraction. The receptors shown here come from a man aged 25-45 years in good health.

This sequence joins TRBV2 and TRBJ1-5, with D tentatively TRBD1 (5 bases). Germline V gene lookup returns CDR1 SNHLY and CDR2 FYNNEI. The CDR3 spans 13 residues. The germline V and J ends were trimmed by 1 base and 8 bases, with 9 bases remaining between them. CDR3 in amino acids: CASSEGRAKPQHF. CDR3 nucleotide sequence: TGTGCCAGCAGTGAAGGCAGGGCTAAGCCCCAGCATTTT.

The chain couples TRBV20-1 to TRBJ1-1; D is unresolved. Germline values: CDR1 DFQATT, CDR2 SNEGSKA (reference sequence). CDR3 size: 11 residues. The ends were cut back, 6 bases at V and 1 base at J, with 6 bases in the middle. In DNA form, the CDR3 reads TGCAGTGCCCTGGGGAACACTGAAGCTTTCTTT. Protein product: CSALGNTEAFF.

V is TRBV5-1 and J is TRBJ2-2, with D perhaps matching TRBD1 (5 bases). Trimming left V 6 bases short and J 0 bases short, with 18 bases between. The CDR3 runs 17 residues. CDR1 is SGHRS and CDR2 is YFSETQ in the germline V gene. CDR3 DNA: TGCGCCAGCACGCCACTTCAGGGTTTTACGAACACCGGGGAGCTGTTTTTT. Protein product: CASTPLQGFTNTGELFF.

This clone was recorded at least ten times. The chain recombines TRBV19 with TRBJ1-5; D gene unclear. CDR3 length: 14 amino acids. CDR1 and CDR2 (germline): LNHDA, SQIVND (reference sequence). The ends were cut back, 2 bases at V and 4 bases at J, with 9 bases in the middle. CDR3 protein: CASSISGENQPQHF. The CDR3 bases are TGTGCCAGTAGTATATCAGGCGAGAATCAGCCCCAGCATTTT.

This clone was observed a handful of times. The rearrangement uses TRBV6-1 and TRBJ2-7; 7 nucleotides agree with TRBD1. V trimming: 1 base; J trimming: 3 bases; junction bases outside the gene matches: 6. The CDR3 covers 15 residues. CDR1 is MNHNS and CDR2 is SASEGT in the germline V gene. The CDR3 protein is CASSEVGTANYEQYF. The CDR3 nucleotides are TGTGCCAGCAGTGAAGTAGGGACAGCAAACTACGAGCAGTACTTC.

This clone was detected only once. The rearrangement links TRBV4-1 to TRBJ1-5; 7 nucleotides align to TRBD1. CDR3 size: 15 residues. The germline gives CDR1 MGHRA, CDR2 YSYEKL. The V gene end was trimmed by 0 bases and the J gene end by 7 bases; junction bases not matched to a gene: 6. As DNA, the CDR3 is TGCGCCAGCAGCCAAGAGCGACAGGGAGAGCAGCCCCAGCATTTT. This translates into CASSQERQGEQPQHF.

This clone has just a few counts. The J gene is TRBJ2-3, the V gene TRBV5-1, with unresolved D. Germline-derived CDR1 and CDR2 are SGHRS and YFSETQ. Between the trimmed V and J ends, which lost 4 bases and 6 bases, there was a span of 15 bases. This CDR3 has 14 amino acids. Written as DNA, the CDR3 is TGCGCCAGCAGCCAGACGGACGGAGTGGATACGCAGTATTTT. It encodes CASSQTDGVDTQYF.

This clone was recorded at least ten times. At the DNA level, this CDR3 is encoded by other sequences in the same sample as well. The chain carries TRBV9 and TRBJ2-1, with D possibly TRBD1 on 6 matching bases. Germline V gene lookup returns CDR1 SGDLS and CDR2 YYNGEE. The CDR3 spans 17 residues. V shed 4 bases and J shed 3 bases, with 20 bases lying between them. The CDR3 DNA is TGTGCCAGCAGCCCCAGCAGGGGACGGCCGGACTACAATGAGCAGTTCTTC. The encoded protein is CASSPSRGRPDYNEQFF.

The chain joins TRBV7-2 to TRBJ2-1; 9 bases are shared with TRBD1. Germline assignment: CDR1 SGHTA and CDR2 FQGNSA. Trimming took 8 bases from V and 3 from J; bases not matched to a gene: 5. The CDR3 is made up of 14 amino acids. CDR3 DNA: TGTGCCAGCCGGACAGGGGTAGGCTACAATGAGCAGTTCTTC. Protein: CASRTGVGYNEQFF. Filled out from reference TRBV7-2 and TRBJ2-1, the complete variable domain reads GAGVSQSPSNKVTEKGKDVELRCDPISGHTALYWYRQSLGQGLEFLIYFQGNSAPDKSGLPSDRFSAERTGGSVSTLTIQRTQQEDSAVYLCASRTGVGYNEQFFGPGTRLTVL.

This clone has at least ten counts. The chain uses TRBV18 and TRBJ2-3, with TRBD1 identical over 10 bases. CDR1 is KGHSH, CDR2 LQKENI, per germline. This CDR3 has 14 amino acids. The J segment lost 4 bases and the V segment lost 3 bases, leaving 1 base of the junction unmatched. The chain's CDR3 is CASSPGTGADTQYF. In DNA, the CDR3 is TGTGCCAGCTCACCTGGGACAGGGGCAGATACGCAGTATTTT.

This chain joins TRBV29-1 and TRBJ2-1, with D perhaps being TRBD1 or TRBD2 (5 bases each). The CDR3 has 11 amino acids. Trimming cost V 6 bases and J 11 bases, with 14 bases left between them. Per the germline V gene, CDR1 is SQVTM and CDR2 is ANQGSEA. CDR3 nucleotide sequence: TGCAGCGTCAGCCGGGACGACAAGCAGTTCTTC. Its protein product is CSVSRDDKQFF.

The J gene is TRBJ2-2, the V gene TRBV30; D possibly uses TRBD1 or TRBD2 (5 bases each). From germline, CDR1 is GTSNPN and CDR2 SVGIG (reference sequence). Trimming left V 8 bases short and J 1 base short, with 14 bases between. The length of the CDR3 is 14 residues. CDR3 sequence: CARDRGLNTGELFF. In DNA, the CDR3 is TGTGCCCGGGACCGAGGACTGAACACCGGGGAGCTGTTTTTT.

The chain joins TRBV18 to TRBJ2-2; 8 bases align to TRBD2. The CDR3 runs to 14 residues. Germline values: CDR1 KGHSH, CDR2 LQKENI. With 5 bases clipped from V and 6 bases from J, the junction kept 5 bases outside the gene matches. CDR3 protein: CASSSGGAPGELFF. The CDR3 region has the DNA TGTGCCAGCTCATCCGGGGGGGCCCCCGGGGAGCTGTTTTTT.

The CDR3 reads CASSLQGSIGGELFF. The CDR3 DNA is TGCGCCAGCAGCTTGCAGGGGAGTATCGGCGGGGAGCTGTTTTTT. The chain couples TRBV5-1 to TRBJ2-2; tentatively, D is TRBD1 (6 bases). The CDR3 length is 15 residues. The V gene's germline CDR1 is SGHRS and CDR2 YFSETQ. V shed 1 base and J shed 7 bases, with 14 bases lying between them.

This clone was seen a handful of times. The chain is built from TRBV11-2 and TRBJ2-1; D is undetermined. Per germline, CDR1 SGHAT and CDR2 FQNNGV. The CDR3 runs 13 residues. V was cut by 0 bases and J by 7 bases, with 7 bases left in between. The CDR3: CASSLDTLNEQFF. The CDR3 DNA follows: TGTGCCAGCAGCTTAGATACGTTGAATGAGCAGTTCTTC.

The chain links TRBV7-2 to TRBJ1-4; a weak D match, TRBD1 (5 bases). This CDR3 has 14 residues. Germline V gene lookup returns CDR1 SGHTA and CDR2 FQGNSA. V gave up 5 bases and J gave up 5 bases, with 12 bases separating them. Written as DNA, the CDR3 is TGTGCCAGCAGCCCCCAGGGACCGAATGAAAAACTGTTTTTT. Translation: CASSPQGPNEKLFF.

The rearrangement uses TRBV6-6 and TRBJ1-2; 7 bases fit TRBD1. Germline assignment: CDR1 MNHNY and CDR2 SVGAGI (reference sequence). V was clipped by 6 bases and J by 5 bases; unmatched bases: 12. The CDR3 has 15 residues. The CDR3: CASSPDRESPYGYTF. The CDR3 bases are TGTGCCAGCAGCCCTGACAGGGAGTCCCCTTATGGCTACACCTTC.

V is TRBV10-1 and J is TRBJ1-2, with D tentatively TRBD1 (6 bases). V lost 0 bases and J 8 bases, leaving 13 bases between the germline ends. The CDR3 extends over 14 amino acids. Germline V gene data show CDR1 as WNHNN and CDR2 as SYGVQD (reference sequence). The CDR3 sequence is CASSESGATGGYTF. As DNA, the CDR3 is TGCGCCAGCAGTGAGTCGGGGGCGACGGGGGGCTACACCTTC.

The chain has TRBV7-9 and TRBJ2-6, with TRBD2 as a possible D gene (6 bases). V lost 2 bases, J lost 1 base, and 12 bases lay in between. The CDR3 covers 17 residues. Germline V gives CDR1 SEHNR, CDR2 FQNEAQ (reference sequence). For the CDR3, the DNA is TGTGCCAGCAGCTTAAGTGCAGGAGGGTCTGGGGCCAACGTCCTGACTTTC. The encoded protein is CASSLSAGGSGANVLTF. Full variable domain (remainder filled in from reference TRBV7-9 and TRBJ2-6): DTGVSQNPRHKITKRGQNVTFRCDPISEHNRLYWYRQTLGQGPEFLTYFQNEAQLEKSRLLSDRFSAERPKGSFSTLEIQRTEQGDSAMYLCASSLSAGGSGANVLTFGAGSRLTVL.

The chain recombines TRBV2 with TRBJ2-7; D uncertain. The CDR3 contains 12 residues. V shed 6 bases and J shed 2 bases, with 8 bases lying between them. CDR1 and CDR2 (germline): SNHLY, FYNNEI. This chain's CDR3 is CASSRFTYEQYF. CDR3 nucleotide sequence: TGTGCCAGCAGCCGTTTCACCTACGAGCAGTACTTC. Supplemented by reference TRBV2 and TRBJ2-7, the full variable domain reads EPEVTQTPSHQVTQMGQEVILRCVPISNHLYFYWYRQILGQKVEFLVSFYNNEISEKSEIFDDQFSVERPDGSNFTLKIRSTKLEDSAMYFCASSRFTYEQYFGPGTRLTVT.

Worth noting for this clone: Other DNA sequences in this sample translate to the same CDR3. The rearrangement joins TRBV2 to TRBJ2-3; 9 nucleotides agree with TRBD2. The length of the CDR3 is 15 residues. The ends lost 6 bases at V and 0 bases at J; junction bases unmatched: 4. In germline, CDR1 is SNHLY, CDR2 FYNNEI. CDR3: CASRGLALSTDTQYF. CDR3 DNA: TGTGCCAGCAGGGGACTAGCCCTGAGCACAGATACGCAGTATTTT. The variable domain in full, with the rest retrieved from reference TRBV2 and TRBJ2-3, is EPEVTQTPSHQVTQMGQEVILRCVPISNHLYFYWYRQILGQKVEFLVSFYNNEISEKSEIFDDQFSVERPDGSNFTLKIRSTKLEDSAMYFCASRGLALSTDTQYFGPGTRLTVL.

This clone was seen a handful of times. The rearrangement links TRBV7-2 to TRBJ2-1, with TRBD1 matching 7 bases. Looked up from germline, CDR1 is SGHTA and CDR2 is FQGNSA. J gave up 7 bases and V 3 bases, and 6 bases lay outside the gene matches. The CDR3 runs 14 residues. The CDR3 spells CASSFGTAWNEQFF. As DNA, the CDR3 is TGTGCCAGCAGCTTCGGGACAGCTTGGAATGAGCAGTTCTTC.

This sequence joins TRBV6-4 and TRBJ2-3; no reliable D call. The CDR3 covers 13 residues. V shed 3 bases and J shed 6 bases, with 10 bases lying between them. Germline CDR1 and CDR2: MRHNA and SNTAGT. CDR3 sequence: CASSEVEGDTQYF. The CDR3 nucleotides read TGTGCCAGCAGTGAAGTGGAAGGGGATACGCAGTATTTT.

The V and J genes are TRBV5-6 and TRBJ2-1, with 8 positions matching TRBD2. CDR3 size: 16 residues. Germline V CDR1 and CDR2: SGHDT, YYEEEE. V shed 3 bases and J 1 base; nucleotides not matched to a gene: 6. The CDR3: CASSSLLAESYNEQFF. In DNA, the CDR3 is TGTGCCAGCAGCTCTTTACTAGCGGAATCCTACAATGAGCAGTTCTTC.

This sequence joins TRBV13 and TRBJ1-2; the D is unclear. The CDR3 sequence is 13 residues long. Looked up from germline, CDR1 is PRHDT and CDR2 is FYEKMQ (reference sequence). The V end was cut by 2 bases, the J end by 4 bases, with 8 bases between. CDR3 DNA sequence: TGTGCCAGCAGCTTATCTTCCCTCTATGGCTACACCTTC. This gives the protein CASSLSSLYGYTF. Full variable domain (rest looked up from reference TRBV13 and TRBJ1-2): AAGVIQSPRHLIKEKRETATLKCYPIPRHDTVYWYQQGPGQDPQFLISFYEKMQSDKGSIPDRFSAQQFSDYHSELNMSSLELGDSALYFCASSLSSLYGYTFGSGTRLTVV.